Below, one T cell receptor beta chain is given with its context. Cohort assignment relied on participant-reported clinical history. The data stem from a study of blood T cell repertoires in COVID-19. At the level of the study: Researchers got acute and convalescent COVID-19 samples from the United States, Italy and Spain.

The assay was immunoSEQ multiplex PCR, and TCRdb's table has in-frame clones only and misses some. The sample lists some 200,000 clones, approximately 80% occurring once. Sequencing input: PBMCs or T cells enriched from blood (not recorded which). The TCR was taken from a man in his forties who had recovered from COVID-19.

The CDR3 is CASSNLMGLAGVGETQYF. DNA for the CDR3: TGTGCCAGTAGTAACTTGATGGGACTAGCGGGAGTTGGAGAGACCCAGTACTTC. The chain uses TRBV19 and TRBJ2-5; 14 nucleotides match TRBD2. J lost 4 bases, V lost 4 bases, and 11 bases had no gene match. The length of the CDR3 is 18 residues. Germline CDR1 and CDR2: LNHDA and SQIVND (reference sequence).